This record covers a single T cell receptor beta chain. Its antigen remains unknown. The sample is drawn from a study of T cell responses to AZD1222 COVID-19 vaccine. Study conclusions and caveats: The reported proportion of spike-specific TCRs targeting unmutated variant regions was nearly half. Elevations in Spike-specific TCR breadth and depth followed administration of two AZD1222 doses.

The data were produced by immunoSEQ multiplex PCR, yet TCRdb's version contains in-frame clones alone and is incomplete. The sample yields 90,000 to 120,000 clones, more than 75% seen once. This receptor was identified in an adult in good health. Material: peripheral blood, obtained on day 0 of AZD1222 vaccination.

CDR3 in DNA: TGTGCCAGCAGCCCTACAGGGGCGAACACTGAAGCTTTCTTT. Translating it yields CASSPTGANTEAFF. The J gene is TRBJ1-1, the V gene TRBV28, with TRBD1 identical over 7 bases. The V and J ends lost 6 bases and 1 base, in that order; junction bases with no gene match: 5. CDR1 is MDHEN, CDR2 SYDVKM, per germline. The CDR3 is 14 residues long.